The rows below give T cell receptor beta chains drawn from one sample of a study of blood T cell repertoires in COVID-19. Measured with immunoSEQ multiplex PCR; TCRdb has only the in-frame clones, and not every one. The sample records roughly 80,000 clones, approximately 86% being singletons. The specimen sequenced was peripheral blood. Receptors originate from a woman of 80 years or more with acute or convalescent COVID-19. The conserved cysteine and the conserved F or W are not part of the CDR3 here.

V gene,CDR3 length,CDR3 protein
TRBV27,14,ASTPLDAGKRGEQY
TRBV3-1/TRBV3-2,13,ASSHGRQMNTEAF
TRBV2,14,ASSDVRPDSGNTIY
TRBV9,12,ASSVVGDRETQY
TRBV5-5,12,ASSLDRPPDTQY
TRBV19,15,ASTTRQGLTYNSPLH
TRBV5-6,12,ASSRRDSSYEQY
TRBV19,11,ASSRGFNYGYT
TRBV5-1,14,ASSYGTSGSSDTQY
TRBV4-3,12,ASSQTTGNQPQH
TRBV20-1,14,SASSPLEATLETQY
TRBV7-9,11,ASSRSGNTEAF
TRBV14,15,ASSQGVGTVKPYEQY
TRBV3-1/TRBV3-2,13,ASSHPQGPNTEAF
TRBV6-2/TRBV6-3,14,ASSYSGAGGRNEQF
TRBV27,12,ASSRDSSYNEQF
TRBV11-3,13,ASSLGRGSTGELF
TRBV7-3,11,ASSLNGGETQY
TRBV19,10,ASSTNREKLF
TRBV18,12,ASSPEASGTEAF
TRBV6-2/TRBV6-3,14,ASSGRQGKNRYGYT
TRBV7-9,15,ASSPGGGRTVSDTQY